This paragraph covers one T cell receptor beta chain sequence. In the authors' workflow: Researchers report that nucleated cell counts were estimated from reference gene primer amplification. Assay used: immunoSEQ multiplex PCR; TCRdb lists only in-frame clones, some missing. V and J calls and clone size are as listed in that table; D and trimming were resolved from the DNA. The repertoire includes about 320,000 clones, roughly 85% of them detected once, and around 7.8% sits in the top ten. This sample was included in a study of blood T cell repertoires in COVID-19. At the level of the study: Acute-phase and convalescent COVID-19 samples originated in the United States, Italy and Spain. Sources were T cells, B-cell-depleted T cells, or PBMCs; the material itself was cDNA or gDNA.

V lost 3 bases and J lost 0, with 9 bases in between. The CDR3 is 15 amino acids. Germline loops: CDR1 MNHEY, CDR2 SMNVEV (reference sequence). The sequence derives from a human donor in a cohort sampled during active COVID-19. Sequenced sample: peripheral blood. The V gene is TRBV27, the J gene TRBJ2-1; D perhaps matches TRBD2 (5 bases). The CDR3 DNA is TGTGCCAGCAGTTTTGACCGGGACTCCTACAATGAGCAGTTCTTC. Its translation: CASSFDRDSYNEQFF.